This T cell receptor (beta chain) was captured in a study of blood T cell repertoires in COVID-19. Generated by immunoSEQ multiplex PCR, the TCRdb table keeps only in-frame clones and is missing some. The data contain 200,000 to 250,000 clones, roughly 85% of them singletons. In germline, CDR1 is SNHLY, CDR2 FYNNEI. This CDR3 contains 16 residues. The V gene lost 3 bases and the J gene lost 1 base, with 15 bases spanning the gap. The sample was peripheral blood. This sequence was found in a woman in her sixties or seventies with COVID-19, enrolled during active disease. The chain employs TRBV2 and TRBJ1-1, with D possibly TRBD1 on 6 matching bases. The CDR3 region is CASSEDPGHPNTEAFF. CDR3 DNA: TGTGCCAGCAGTGAGGATCCGGGACACCCGAACACTGAAGCTTTCTTT.